This T cell receptor (beta chain) was profiled in a study of shared clonotypes between healthy human individuals. On the study more broadly: The people who gave samples were a couple of women and a few men aged 18 to 49. The study used three CD4 naive, three CD4 memory, two CD8 naive and one CD8 memory plate per donor.

The CDR3 loop spans 14 amino acids. Germline V gene data show CDR1 as SEHNR and CDR2 as FQNEAQ (reference sequence). The J segment lost 9 bases and the V segment lost 0 bases, leaving 5 bases of the junction unmatched. Clones were read by immunoSEQ multiplex PCR, and TCRdb kept only the in-frame ones, dropping some. The sample consists of roughly 320,000 clones, about nine tenths of them appearing once. The sample consisted of memory CD8+ T cells sorted from blood. As to subset: CD45RO+ cells pooled with CCR7-negative TemRA cells. The chain is built from TRBV7-9 and TRBJ2-1; 7 nucleotides line up with TRBD1. The TCR was taken from a man younger than 35 in good health. This chain's CDR3 is CASSLATGYFEQFF. As DNA, the CDR3 is TGTGCCAGCAGCTTAGCGACAGGGTATTTTGAGCAGTTCTTC.